The clone carrying this T cell receptor beta chain was found once. CDR3 length: 11 residues. V shed 5 bases and J shed 8 bases, with 5 bases lying between them. From germline, CDR1 is KGHDR and CDR2 SFDVKD. This sample was taken from a study of blood T cell repertoires in COVID-19. This table comes from immunoSEQ multiplex PCR, and its TCRdb copy is limited to in-frame clones, with some not included. The data contain about 110,000 clones, less than 90% of them singletons. Specimen: peripheral blood. The sequence was collected from a woman aged 55-69 years with acute or convalescent COVID-19. The gene calls are TRBV24-1 and TRBJ2-2, with TRBD2 as a possible D gene (5 bases). The CDR3 reads CATSGGGELFF. CDR3 coding DNA: TGTGCCACCAGTGGAGGGGGGGAGCTGTTTTTT.